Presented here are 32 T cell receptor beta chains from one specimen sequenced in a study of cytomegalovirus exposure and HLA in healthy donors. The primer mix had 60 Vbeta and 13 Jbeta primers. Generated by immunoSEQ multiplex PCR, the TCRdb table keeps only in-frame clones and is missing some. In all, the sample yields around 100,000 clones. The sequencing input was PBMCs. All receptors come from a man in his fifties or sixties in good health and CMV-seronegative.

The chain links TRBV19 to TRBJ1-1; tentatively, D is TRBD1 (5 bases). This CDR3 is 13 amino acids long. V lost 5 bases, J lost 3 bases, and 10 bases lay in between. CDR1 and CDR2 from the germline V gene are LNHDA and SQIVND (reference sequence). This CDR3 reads CASSVTRDTEAFF. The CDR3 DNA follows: TGTGCCAGTAGTGTAACCAGGGACACTGAAGCTTTCTTT.

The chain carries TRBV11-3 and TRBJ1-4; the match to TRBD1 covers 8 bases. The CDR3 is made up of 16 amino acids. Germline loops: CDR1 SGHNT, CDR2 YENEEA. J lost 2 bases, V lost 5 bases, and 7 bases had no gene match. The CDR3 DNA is TGTGCCAGCAGCCGACAGGGGAGAGGTACTAATGAAAAACTGTTTTTT. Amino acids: CASSRQGRGTNEKLFF.

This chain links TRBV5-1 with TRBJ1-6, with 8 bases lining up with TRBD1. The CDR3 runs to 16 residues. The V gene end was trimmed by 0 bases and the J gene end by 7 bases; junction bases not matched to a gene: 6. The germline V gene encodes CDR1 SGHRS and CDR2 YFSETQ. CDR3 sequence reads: CASSLEGRGLNSPLHF. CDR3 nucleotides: TGCGCCAGCAGCTTGGAGGGCAGGGGGCTCAATTCACCCCTCCACTTT.

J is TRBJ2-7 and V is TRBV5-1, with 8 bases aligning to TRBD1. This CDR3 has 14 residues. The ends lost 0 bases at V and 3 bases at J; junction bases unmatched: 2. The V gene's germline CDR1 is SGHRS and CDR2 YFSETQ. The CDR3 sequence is CASSLATGDYEQYF. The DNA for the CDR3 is TGCGCCAGCAGCTTGGCGACAGGGGACTACGAGCAGTACTTC.

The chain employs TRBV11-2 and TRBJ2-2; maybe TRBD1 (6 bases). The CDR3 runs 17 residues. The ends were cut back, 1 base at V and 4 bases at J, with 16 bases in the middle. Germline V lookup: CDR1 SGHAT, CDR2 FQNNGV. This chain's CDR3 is CASSLAEYRVPTGELFF. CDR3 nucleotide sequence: TGTGCCAGCAGCTTAGCTGAGTACAGGGTACCCACCGGGGAGCTGTTTTTT. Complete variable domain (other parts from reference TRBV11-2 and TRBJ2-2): EAGVAQSPRYKIIEKRQSVAFWCNPISGHATLYWYQQILGQGPKLLIQFQNNGVVDDSQLPKDRFSAERLKGVDSTLKIQPAKLEDSAVYLCASSLAEYRVPTGELFFGEGSRLTVL.

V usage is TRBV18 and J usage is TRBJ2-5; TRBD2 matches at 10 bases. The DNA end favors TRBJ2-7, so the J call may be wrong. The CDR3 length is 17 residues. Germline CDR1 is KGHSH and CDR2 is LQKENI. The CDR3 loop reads CASSPPHTSGADYEQYF. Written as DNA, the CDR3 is TGTGCCAGCTCACCACCCCATACTAGCGGGGCAGACTACGAGCAGTACTTC.

DNA for the CDR3: TGTGCCAGCAGTGAAAATACGGCCCCGCGGGGGGAGACCCAGTACTTC. Its protein is CASSENTAPRGETQYF. The chain recombines TRBV25-1 with TRBJ2-5, with TRBD2 matching 7 bases. CDR3 length: 16 amino acids. The V gene's germline CDR1 is MGHDK and CDR2 SYGVNS. The trim removed 2 bases at V and 5 bases at J, leaving 11 bases unmatched.

In DNA, the CDR3 is TGCGCCAGCAGCCAAGTAGGAGAAGACCCAGACTCCACTGAAGCTTTCTTT. Encoded protein: CASSQVGEDPDSTEAFF. J is TRBJ1-1 and V is TRBV4-3, with D unclear. The ends were cut back, 1 base at V and 4 bases at J, with 19 bases in the middle. The germline CDR1 and CDR2 sequences are LGHNA and YSLEER. The CDR3 spans 17 residues.

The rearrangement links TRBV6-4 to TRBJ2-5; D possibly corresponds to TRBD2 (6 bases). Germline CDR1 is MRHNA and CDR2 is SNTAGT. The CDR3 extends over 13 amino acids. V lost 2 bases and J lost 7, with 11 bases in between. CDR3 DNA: TGTGCCAGCAGTGACCATGCCGGGGGGACCCAGTACTTC. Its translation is CASSDHAGGTQYF.

CDR3: CASSQVGGSAYEQYF. DNA for the CDR3: TGCGCCAGCAGCCAAGTGGGAGGGAGCGCCTACGAGCAGTACTTC. The genes are TRBV4-3 and TRBJ2-7; TRBD2 agrees at 7 bases. The CDR3 is 15 residues long. V was clipped by 1 base and J by 2 bases; unmatched bases: 5. Germline values: CDR1 LGHNA, CDR2 YSLEER.

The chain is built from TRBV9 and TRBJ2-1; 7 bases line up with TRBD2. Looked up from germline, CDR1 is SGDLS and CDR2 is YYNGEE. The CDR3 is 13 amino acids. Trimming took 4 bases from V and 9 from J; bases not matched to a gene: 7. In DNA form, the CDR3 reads TGTGCCAGCAGCCTAGGGACTACTGGTGAGCAGTTCTTC. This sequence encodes CASSLGTTGEQFF.

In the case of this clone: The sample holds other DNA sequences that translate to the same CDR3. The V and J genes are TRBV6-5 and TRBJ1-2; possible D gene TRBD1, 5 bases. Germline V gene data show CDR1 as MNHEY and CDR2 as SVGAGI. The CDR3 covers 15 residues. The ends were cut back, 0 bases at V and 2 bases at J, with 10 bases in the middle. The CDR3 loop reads CASSYSLEGNYGYTF. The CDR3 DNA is TGTGCCAGCAGTTACTCGTTGGAGGGGAACTATGGCTACACCTTC.

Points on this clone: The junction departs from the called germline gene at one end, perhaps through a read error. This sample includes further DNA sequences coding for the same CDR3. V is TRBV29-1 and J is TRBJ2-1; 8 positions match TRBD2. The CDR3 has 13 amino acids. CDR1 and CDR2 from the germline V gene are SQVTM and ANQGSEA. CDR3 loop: CSIREGAGGTSLF. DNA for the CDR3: TGCAGCATCCGGGAGGGTGCGGGAGGCACTTCACTCTTC.

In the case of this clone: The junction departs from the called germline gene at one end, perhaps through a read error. CDR3 in DNA: TGTGCTAGCAGCCCGGGACAGGCCTACAATGAGCAGTTCTTC. This codes for CASSPGQAYNEQFF. This chain connects TRBV7-7 to TRBJ2-1; 8 bases fit TRBD1. The CDR3 is 14 amino acids. Germline V gene lookup returns CDR1 SSHAT and CDR2 FNYEAQ (reference sequence).

The CDR3 DNA follows: TGCAGTGCTAGAGAGGGCTATGAGCAGTACTTC. Protein sequence: CSAREGYEQYF. The J gene is TRBJ2-7, the V gene TRBV20-1, with D hard to call. The germline V gene has CDR1 DFQATT and CDR2 SNEGSKA (reference sequence). The CDR3 sequence is 11 residues long. Trimming took 0 bases from V and 7 from J, leaving 7 bases between them.

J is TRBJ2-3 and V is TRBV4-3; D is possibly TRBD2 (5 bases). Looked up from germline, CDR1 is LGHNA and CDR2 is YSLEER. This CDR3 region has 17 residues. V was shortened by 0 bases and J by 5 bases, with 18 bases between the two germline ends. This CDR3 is CASSQEVRDPMGDTQYF. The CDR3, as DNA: TGCGCCAGCAGCCAAGAAGTGAGGGATCCAATGGGAGATACGCAGTATTTT.

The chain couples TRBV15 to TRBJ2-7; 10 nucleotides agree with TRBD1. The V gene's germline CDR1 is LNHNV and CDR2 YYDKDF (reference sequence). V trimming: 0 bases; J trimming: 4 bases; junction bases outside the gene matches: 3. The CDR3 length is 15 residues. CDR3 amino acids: CATSRDRDRGYEQYF. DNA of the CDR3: TGTGCCACCAGCAGAGATCGGGACAGGGGATACGAGCAGTACTTC.

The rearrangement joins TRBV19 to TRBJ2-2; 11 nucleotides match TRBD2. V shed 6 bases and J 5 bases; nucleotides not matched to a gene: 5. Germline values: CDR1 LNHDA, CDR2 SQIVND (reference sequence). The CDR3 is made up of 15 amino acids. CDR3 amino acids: CASRLAGVQTGELFF. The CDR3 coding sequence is TGTGCCAGTAGACTAGCGGGAGTACAGACCGGGGAGCTGTTTTTT.

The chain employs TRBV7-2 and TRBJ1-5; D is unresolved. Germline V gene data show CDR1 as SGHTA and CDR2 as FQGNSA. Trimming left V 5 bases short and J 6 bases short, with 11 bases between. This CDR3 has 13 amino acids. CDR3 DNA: TGTGCCAGCAGCCTTGGAGTAGGTCAGCCCCAGCATTTT. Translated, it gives CASSLGVGQPQHF.

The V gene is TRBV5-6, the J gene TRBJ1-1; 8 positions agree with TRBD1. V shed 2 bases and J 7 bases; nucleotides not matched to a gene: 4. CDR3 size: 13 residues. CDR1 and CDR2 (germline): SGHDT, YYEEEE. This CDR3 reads CASSFGTGDEAFF. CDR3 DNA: TGTGCCAGCAGCTTCGGGACAGGAGATGAAGCTTTCTTT. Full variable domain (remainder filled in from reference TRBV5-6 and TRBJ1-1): DAGVTQSPTHLIKTRGQQVTLRCSPKSGHDTVSWYQQALGQGPQFIFQYYEEEERQRGNFPDRFSGHQFPNYSSELNVNALLLGDSALYLCASSFGTGDEAFFGQGTRLTVV.

CDR3 protein: CSANHRDSQYF. The CDR3 DNA reads TGCAGTGCCAACCACCGGGACTCACAGTACTTC. The chain has TRBV20-1 and TRBJ2-5, with D possibly TRBD2 on 6 matching bases. The germline V gene encodes CDR1 DFQATT and CDR2 SNEGSKA (reference sequence). The CDR3 loop spans 11 amino acids. V was shortened by 6 bases and J by 11 bases, with 16 bases between the two germline ends.

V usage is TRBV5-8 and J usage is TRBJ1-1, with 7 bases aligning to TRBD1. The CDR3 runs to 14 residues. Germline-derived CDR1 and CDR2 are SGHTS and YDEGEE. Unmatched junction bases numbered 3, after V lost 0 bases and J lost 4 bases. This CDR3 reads CASSLGDRATEAFF. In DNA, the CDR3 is TGTGCCAGCAGCTTGGGAGACAGGGCCACTGAAGCTTTCTTT.

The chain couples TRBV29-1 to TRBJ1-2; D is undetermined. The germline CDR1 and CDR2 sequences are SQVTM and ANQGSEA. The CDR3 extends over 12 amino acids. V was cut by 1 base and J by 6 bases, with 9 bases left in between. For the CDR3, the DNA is TGCAGCGTTGAAGGGAGGGCTCATGGCTACACCTTC. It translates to CSVEGRAHGYTF.

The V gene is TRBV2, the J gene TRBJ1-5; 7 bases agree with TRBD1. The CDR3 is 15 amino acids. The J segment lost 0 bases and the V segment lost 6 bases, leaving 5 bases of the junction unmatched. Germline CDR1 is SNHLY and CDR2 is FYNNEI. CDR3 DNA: TGTGCCAGCAGCCTCGGACAGGCTAGCAATCAGCCCCAGCATTTT. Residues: CASSLGQASNQPQHF.

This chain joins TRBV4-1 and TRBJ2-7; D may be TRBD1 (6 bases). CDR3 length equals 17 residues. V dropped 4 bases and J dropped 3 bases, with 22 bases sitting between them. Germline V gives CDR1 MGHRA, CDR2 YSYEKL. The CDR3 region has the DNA TGCGCCAGCAGCCGAGAAAGATCCGGGACAATCTTCTACGAGCAGTACTTC. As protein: CASSRERSGTIFYEQYF.

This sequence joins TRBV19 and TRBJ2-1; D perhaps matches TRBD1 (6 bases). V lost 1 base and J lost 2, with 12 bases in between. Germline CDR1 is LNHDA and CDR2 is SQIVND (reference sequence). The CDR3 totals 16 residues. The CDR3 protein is CASSIVRGITYNEQFF. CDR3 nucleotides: TGTGCCAGTAGTATAGTTAGGGGGATAACCTACAATGAGCAGTTCTTC. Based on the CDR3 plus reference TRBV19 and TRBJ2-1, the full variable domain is DGGITQSPKYLFRKEGQNVTLSCEQNLNHDAMYWYRQDPGQGLRLIYYSQIVNDFQKGDIAEGYSVSREKKESFPLTVTSAQKNPTAFYLCASSIVRGITYNEQFFGPGTRLTVL.

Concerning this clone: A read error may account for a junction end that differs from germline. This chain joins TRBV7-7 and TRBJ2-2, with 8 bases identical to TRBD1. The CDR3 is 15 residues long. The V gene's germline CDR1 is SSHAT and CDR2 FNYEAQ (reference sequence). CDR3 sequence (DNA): TGTGCTAGCAGCTTAATGACAGGGGACACCGGGGAGCTGTTTTTT. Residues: CASSLMTGDTGELFF.

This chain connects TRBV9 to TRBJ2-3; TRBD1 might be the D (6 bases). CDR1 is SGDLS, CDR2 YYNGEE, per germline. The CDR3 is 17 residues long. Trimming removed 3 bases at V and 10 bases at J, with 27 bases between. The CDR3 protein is CASSGQRGNQVDGSQYF. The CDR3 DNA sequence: TGTGCCAGCAGCGGCCAGAGGGGGAATCAGGTGGATGGTTCGCAGTATTTT.

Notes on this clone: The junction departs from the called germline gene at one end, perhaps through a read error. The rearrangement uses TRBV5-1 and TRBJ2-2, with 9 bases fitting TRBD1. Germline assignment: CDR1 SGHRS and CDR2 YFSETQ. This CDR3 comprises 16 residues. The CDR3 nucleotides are TGCGCCAGCAACTTGGGGACAGGGTCGAGGGACGGGGAGCTGTTTTTT. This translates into CASNLGTGSRDGELFF.

The DNA for the CDR3 is TGTGCCTGGAGTGTACTATGGCAGAACAATGAGCAGTTCTTC. It yields the protein CAWSVLWQNNEQFF. The chain employs TRBV30 and TRBJ2-1, with D hard to call. CDR1 is GTSNPN, CDR2 SVGIG, per germline (reference sequence). Trimming left V 0 bases short and J 5 bases short, with 11 bases between. CDR3 size: 14 residues.

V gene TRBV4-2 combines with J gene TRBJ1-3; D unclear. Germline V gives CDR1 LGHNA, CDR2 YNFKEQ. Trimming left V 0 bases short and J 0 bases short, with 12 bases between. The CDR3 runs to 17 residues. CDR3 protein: CASSQDRGWSSGNTIYF. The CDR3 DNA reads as TGTGCCAGCAGCCAAGATCGAGGTTGGAGCTCTGGAAACACCATATATTTT.

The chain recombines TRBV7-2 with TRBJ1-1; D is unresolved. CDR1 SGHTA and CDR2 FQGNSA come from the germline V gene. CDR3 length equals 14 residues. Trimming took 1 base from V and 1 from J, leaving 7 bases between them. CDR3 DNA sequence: TGTGCCAGCAGCTTAGGTTCCGGGAACACTGAAGCTTTCTTT. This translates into CASSLGSGNTEAFF.